The 11 T cell receptor beta chains given below trace back to one sample, sequenced in a study of blood T cell repertoires in COVID-19. The method was immunoSEQ multiplex PCR; TCRdb's version includes in-frame clones alone and lacks a portion of them. The sample records about 80,000 clones, 80% to 90% being singletons. The specimen sequenced was peripheral blood. The receptor source for this set is a woman aged 80 or older with acute or convalescent COVID-19.

The chain uses TRBV9 and TRBJ1-2, with 10 bases identical to TRBD1. The germline V gene encodes CDR1 SGDLS and CDR2 YYNGEE. This CDR3 spans 15 amino acids. V lost 3 bases and J lost 3; bases outside the gene matches: 5. The chain's CDR3 is CASSGQGQGDYGYTF. DNA of the CDR3: TGTGCCAGCAGCGGCCAAGGACAGGGGGACTATGGCTACACCTTC.

This chain joins TRBV19 and TRBJ1-6; D gene uncertain. Trimming cost V 0 bases and J 4 bases, with 10 bases left between them. The germline V gene encodes CDR1 LNHDA and CDR2 SQIVND (reference sequence). The length of the CDR3 is 16 residues. The DNA of the CDR3 is TGTGCCAGTAGTATAGATCTAGGCGGATATAATTCACCCCTCCACTTT. Amino acids: CASSIDLGGYNSPLHF.

The chain couples TRBV6-5 to TRBJ1-5; D is undetermined. CDR3 length equals 12 residues. V was cut by 8 bases and J by 3 bases, with 8 bases left in between. The V gene's germline CDR1 is MNHEY and CDR2 SVGAGI. DNA of the CDR3: TGTGCCAGCGGCCAGATCAATCAGCCCCAGCATTTT. Encoded protein: CASGQINQPQHF.

This clone was recorded only once. V and J are TRBV7-9 and TRBJ2-3, with TRBD1 matching 11 bases. Germline assignment: CDR1 SEHNR and CDR2 FQNEAQ (reference sequence). The CDR3 runs 15 residues. V shed 3 bases and J 4 bases; nucleotides not matched to a gene: 3. In DNA form, the CDR3 reads TGTGCCAGCAGCTTTGGACAGGGGGCCGCAGATACGCAGTATTTT. It codes for CASSFGQGAADTQYF.

This sequence joins TRBV5-4 and TRBJ1-2; TRBD1 agrees at 10 bases. The CDR3 consists of 15 residues. Germline lookup yields CDR1 SGHNT and CDR2 YYREEE (reference sequence). The V segment lost 5 bases and the J segment 5 bases; nucleotides outside the gene matches: 9. The CDR3 nucleotides read TGTGCCAGCAGGGAGGGGACAGGGGATCGGTATGGCTACACCTTC. Protein product: CASREGTGDRYGYTF.

The chain recombines TRBV19 with TRBJ1-2; no definite D call. The V end lost 5 bases, the J end lost 7 bases, and 11 bases lay between the germline ends. The CDR3 totals 12 residues. Germline CDR1 and CDR2: LNHDA and SQIVND (reference sequence). This CDR3 reads CASSQDIRGYTF. CDR3 nucleotides: TGTGCCAGTAGTCAAGACATCCGTGGCTACACCTTC.

V and J are TRBV7-9 and TRBJ1-1; 8 nucleotides line up with TRBD1. This CDR3 region has 15 residues. Germline V lookup: CDR1 SEHNR, CDR2 FQNEAQ (reference sequence). V was clipped by 5 bases and J by 6 bases; unmatched bases: 11. The CDR3 DNA follows: TGTGCCAGCAGCCCTGACAGGGGACTCTCGTCTGAAGCTTTCTTT. Residues: CASSPDRGLSSEAFF. Together with reference TRBV7-9 and TRBJ1-1, the CDR3 gives the full variable domain: DTGVSQNPRHKITKRGQNVTFRCDPISEHNRLYWYRQTLGQGPEFLTYFQNEAQLEKSRLLSDRFSAERPKGSFSTLEIQRTEQGDSAMYLCASSPDRGLSSEAFFGQGTRLTVV.

This clone was picked up a small number of times. The genes are TRBV11-2 and TRBJ2-6; the D is unclear. Germline V gives CDR1 SGHAT, CDR2 FQNNGV. The CDR3 totals 14 residues. The ends were cut back, 2 bases at V and 5 bases at J, with 7 bases in the middle. The CDR3, as DNA: TGTGCCAGCAGCTTAAAGAGCTGGGCCAACGTCCTGACTTTC. Translating gives CASSLKSWANVLTF.

The chain uses TRBV27 and TRBJ1-2, with 9 bases identical to TRBD1. CDR3 length: 17 amino acids. Germline trimming cut 5 bases from V and 4 bases from J; bases unmatched to any gene: 14. CDR1 is MNHEY and CDR2 is SMNVEV in the germline V gene (reference sequence). This CDR3 reads CASSPFVGTGWSYGYTF. For the CDR3, the DNA is TGTGCCAGCAGTCCCTTTGTCGGGACAGGGTGGAGCTATGGCTACACCTTC.

V is TRBV6-2 or TRBV6-3 and J is TRBJ1-5, with TRBD1 matching 10 bases. J lost 1 base, V lost 2 bases, and 14 bases had no gene match. This CDR3 contains 20 residues. The germline V gene has CDR1 MNHEY and CDR2 SVGEGT. The CDR3 here is CASSYRTGGSSMMSNQPQHF. The CDR3 DNA reads TGTGCCAGCAGTTACCGGACAGGGGGATCAAGTATGATGAGCAATCAGCCCCAGCATTTT.

For this clone: The junction departs from germline at one end; a sequencing error may be responsible. The chain couples TRBV7-7 to TRBJ2-3; TRBD1 is a possible D gene (6 bases). CDR1 SSHAT and CDR2 FNYEAQ come from the germline V gene (reference sequence). CDR3 length equals 14 residues. CDR3 bases: TGTGCTAGCAGTCCTACAGGGAGCACAGATACGCAGTATTTT. Its protein product is CASSPTGSTDTQYF. Full variable domain (missing parts from reference TRBV7-7 and TRBJ2-3): GAGVSQSPRYKVTKRGQDVTLRCDPISSHATLYWYQQALGQGPEFLTYFNYEAQPDKSGLPSDRFSAERPEGSISTLTIQRTEQRDSAMYRCASSPTGSTDTQYFGPGTRLTVL.